This T cell receptor beta chain was observed in a study of cytomegalovirus exposure and HLA in healthy donors (dated 2017 in TCRdb). Context from the whole study: According to an earlier analysis of a few hundred of the donors, roughly 180 million T cells yielded some 110 million unique TCR beta sequences and around 280 Gb of sequence data. Among the 398 genotyped donors, approximately 82% belonged to the genetic ancestry cluster associated with self-reported Caucasian donors. The T cell repertoires of 666 subjects were profiled by immunosequencing and related to cytomegalovirus serostatus. HLA typing covered class I and class II loci at four-digit resolution. On average, around 230,000 unique TCR beta nucleotide sequences were sequenced per donor among fewer than 500 genotyped donors of the cohort, with 15% to 20% of those sequences being non-productive. Alongside the repertoire data, information on donor age, sex, ethnicity and CMV serostatus was compiled. Along with the roughly 710-subject first cohort, a separate validation cohort of over 90 different subjects was used. An early release that covered about 600 HLA-typed donors contained about 290 gigabases of sequencing data and 70 million to 100 million unique TCR sequences. All discovery cohort repertoires had been generated on a single sequencing platform. An earlier analysis of fewer than 700 of the donors applied high-throughput TCR beta sequencing to assess whether each TCR beta V gene segment acted as functional or pseudogenic. Rather than using new phenotypic data, the later analysis identified candidate immune exposures from TCR beta sequences and from how often those sequences occurred across donors. To predict cytomegalovirus infection status, the study combined high-throughput TCR immunosequencing, statistical association of individual TCRs with disease status, and machine learning. Five DR-DQ haplotypes were treated as single units for association and clustering because of strong linkage in the cohort. The aim of the study was to test whether cataloging public T cell receptors could identify signatures of past pathogen exposure. Typing coverage varied by locus: roughly 620-640 donors for A, B, C, DRB1 and DQB1; roughly 500 for DQA1; about 570 for DPA1; approximately 470 for DPB1. A later analysis re-analyzed previously published TCR beta repertoires from roughly 630 donors and added high-resolution HLA genotyping to study TCR occurrence patterns. In a later genetic analysis, genome-wide SNP genotypes for about 65% of the 666 donors were used, and that subset was treated as a discovery cohort. Broader findings and caveats from the paper: In a later analysis, HLA-associated TCR beta chains were found to be more clonally expanded and to have lower generation probabilities than equally common non-associated chains. The study gave a list of some 150 TCR beta chains associated with cytomegalovirus. The classifier was reported to diagnose cytomegalovirus status with high specificity and sensitivity in both the original and validation cohorts. In an earlier analysis of roughly 560 of the donors, most TCR beta V segments were observed in productive rearrangements about 87% or about 30% of the time, broadly matching IMGT annotations. Some IMGT-functional V segments, including TRBV6-2 and TRBV6-3, could not be told apart with the 87-base-pair reads, so those segments were excluded. According to a later analysis, TCR association rates differed among HLA loci, with DRB1 alleles showing the most associated TCRs and HLA-C alleles showing the fewest. According to the authors, the approach could potentially be generalized to other disease states and immunological phenotypes. The sequencing pipeline was judged likely to have produced a cluster of highly shared sequence variants as a technical artifact. HLA typing was unavailable for some donors at each locus, so association tests used only the typed subset. A further reported finding was that TCR beta sequences accurately predicted the HLA-A and HLA-B alleles for most subjects in the first cohort. The earlier analysis of about 600 of the donors excluded some 15 rarely observed V segments, including chromosome 9 orphons, because counts were too low. Correlated functional status among segregating V segments might reflect linkage disequilibrium, but an unknown experimental factor could not be ruled out. While some public TCRs were present in many individuals, most TCR sequences turned up only very rarely across donors. The only immune exposure information available for the cohort was CMV serostatus. A few of the identified cytomegalovirus-associated TCR beta chains were confirmed in vitro to be specific for cytomegalovirus antigens. A later analysis found that most CMV-associated TCR beta chains appeared HLA-restricted, with HLA associations seemingly driven largely by CMV exposure. A later analysis associated 16,951 TCR beta sequences with specific HLA alleles at a false discovery rate of 0.05. Assigning TCR associations to individual alleles was difficult when HLA alleles, especially DR and DQ, strongly co-occurred. Presence/absence analyses assumed roughly uniform sequencing depth across donors, an assumption that may not hold. In a later genetic analysis, fewer N-insertions in productive TCRs were reported among donors in an Asian-associated ancestry cluster than the 666-donor mean. In a later genetic analysis, a missense DCLRE1C variant was associated with V-gene and J-gene trimming of TCR beta chains, and the association was replicated in an independent cohort. Only TCR beta chains were sequenced in this cohort, and the absence of alpha or paired-chain data limited detectable features. Several of the top co-occurrence clusters appeared to be linked to parvovirus B19, influenza, CMV and Epstein-Barr virus, according to a later analysis.

The receptor library was made with the immunoSEQ multiplex PCR assay. A mixture of 60 forward primers for TCR Vbeta segments and 13 reverse primers for TCR Jbeta segments was used in the multiplex PCR. The CDR3 region of rearranged TCR beta genes was amplified from genomic DNA with a multiplex PCR assay. The Illumina HiSeq System was used to sequence the amplified TCR beta libraries as 87-base-pair reads. The authors' analysis ran thus. A later analysis counted about 80 million unique TCR beta chains across the 666 repertoires, and roughly 9.9 million of these chains were shared by at least two donors. A nearest-neighbor algorithm error-corrected the raw reads and collapsed the reads into unique sequences, merging closely related sequences to remove PCR and sequencing errors. To assign V, D and J gene segments, CDR3 sequences were aligned to IMGT reference sequences. For a sequence to be retained, at least a six-nucleotide match to both a V gene segment and a J gene segment was required. A rearrangement counted as productive if the CDR3 had no stop codons and remained in frame with V and J, and every other rearrangement counted as non-productive. Following IMGT convention, CDR3 was defined as the stretch from the second conserved V-encoded cysteine to the conserved J-encoded phenylalanine. The earlier analysis of a few hundred of the donors excluded any sequence lacking an unambiguous match to a single V gene segment. An earlier analysis of a few hundred of the donors classified V segments as functional when productive rearrangements were above 56.7% and as segregating when the standard deviation between donors was above 5%. A statistical classification framework was built for diagnosing cytomegalovirus status from the catalog of TCR beta chain sequences. In a later analysis, TCR nucleotide sequences were compared against IMGT/GENE-DB human TR gene sequences so that V and J genes could be assigned. In a later analysis, CDR3 sequences and most-parsimonious VDJ recombination scenarios were assigned using the TCRdist pipeline. A later analysis defined each TCR beta chain by its CDR3 amino acid sequence plus V-gene family, and excluded reads lacking a unique V-gene family. To address suspected cross-contamination and a sequencing artifact, a later analysis removed around 600 highly shared, low-generation-probability nucleotide sequences. A later analysis calculated a clonal expansion index for each public chain from normalized within-repertoire ranks of inferred template counts. In a later analysis, generation probabilities were computed using a VDJ recombination model fitted to out-of-frame rearrangements, and the results were checked against IGoR. In a later analysis, hypergeometric tests were used to score TCR-TCR, TCR-HLA and TCR-CMV co-occurrence, with a repertoire-size bias correction applied to TCR pairs. A later analysis estimated false discovery rates by permuting HLA or CMV assignments 20 times. A later analysis grouped co-occurring TCRs with DBSCAN, adding TCRdist sequence similarity when clustering within HLA-allele-positive subsets. Co-occurrence clustering excluded repertoires with fewer than 30,000 or more than 120,000 public chains, plus five with anomalous nucleotide sharing. TCRdb mirrors the immuneACCESS table, restricted to in-frame sequences. Some clones are absent from its copies; in checked studies, under half trace to an unresolved V gene, and the reason for the others is unknown. V and J calls plus clone size are reproduced from that table; the DNA served to infer D and trimming. The sample profile shows 150,000 to 200,000 clones; around 74% of them were found once. 2% to 2.5% of the sample goes to the ten largest clones.

CDR1 and CDR2 are read off the germline V gene as MGHRA and YSYEKL. The CDR3 runs 15 residues from the cysteine to the phenylalanine. This entry keeps only the CDR3 DNA: 45 bases, framed from base 1. Relative to germline, V is 2 bases shorter and J is 6 bases shorter, with 16 bases between their ends. The cohort comprised approximately 700 healthy bone marrow donors. At the time of sampling, every cohort member was nominally healthy, though immune exposures that went unrecorded were likely present. The donor was CMV seronegative and was included in the group of several hundred seronegative cohort members. Each donor provided a peripheral blood sample, and peripheral blood mononuclear cells were used for TCR beta sequencing. Genomic DNA extraction from the blood cell samples was performed with the Qiagen DNeasy Blood Extraction Kit. Concerning this clone: Its antigen is not yet known. The input lacks base qualities; no much larger clone sits a single base away.

The chain is made from TRBV4-1 and TRBJ1-1; the best D guess is TRBD1, with 6 bases matching. The sample consisted of PBMCs. This receptor was obtained from a female donor in good health and CMV-seronegative. The nucleotide sequence reads TGCGCCAGCAGCCAACCAATCAGGGGAACCGCTGAAGCTTTCTTT. The translation is CASSQPIRGTAEAFF.